This T cell receptor (beta chain) was found in a study of blood T cell repertoires in COVID-19 (dated by TCRdb to 2018 to 2021). At the level of the whole study: Samples from collaborators originated in the United States, Italy and Spain and spanned both the acute and convalescent phases of COVID-19. The repertoires were made available in a free public database intended to serve as a resource for research on the immune response to SARS-CoV-2. Samples were obtained from the ongoing ImmuneRACE study (first 160 participants) and from 1,254 subjects provided by 6 global collaborators. The dataset comprised deeply sampled blood TCRbeta repertoires from subjects exposed to, actively infected with, or recovered from COVID-19. Where HLA class I and class II types were available, the types were taken from metadata supplied by the sample provider, not from assay-based typing. The prospective study material was composed of cDNA or gDNA derived from T cells, B-cell-depleted T cells, or PBMCs. Sample metadata almost always included a de-identified subject ID, COVID-19 status, age in years and sex.

As regards this clone: Its antigen has not been determined. No per-base quality is available; no much larger clone lies one base away.

The germline V gene yields MDHEN for CDR1 and SYDVKM for CDR2. Relative to germline, V is 3 bases shorter and J is 3 bases shorter, with 8 bases between their ends. From its cysteine to its phenylalanine, the CDR3 spans 13 amino acids. This entry keeps only the CDR3 DNA: 39 bases, framed from base 1. Each collaborating institution followed its own protocols to collect whole blood in K2EDTA tubes. For TCRbeta analysis, collaborators shipped samples as frozen whole blood, isolated PBMCs, or DNA extracted from either of those sample types. TCRbeta CDR3 regions were amplified from genomic DNA using the immunoSEQ Assay, a bias-controlled multiplex PCR. Per the authors' processing: Within the assay, amplification of reference gene primers was used to estimate how many nucleated cells each sample contained. Sequence reads were collapsed and filtered to measure the absolute abundance of every unique TCRbeta CDR3 rearrangement. For each sample, productive Simpson clonality was calculated by taking the square root of Simpson's diversity index across productive rearrangements. In TCRdb, the immuneACCESS table is reduced to in-frame sequences with V and J assigned. These tables do not hold every clone; where another copy was compared, an unresolved V gene accounts for under half, and the others remain unexplained. Clone size and V and J calls were adopted from that table, with D and trimming inferred from the DNA. The table for this sample lists some 78,000 clones; around 90% of them were counted only once. Together, the top ten hold approximately 4.9% of the sample.

On the study overall, not on this receptor specifically: The quantity of clinical and demographic metadata differed by source and by participant and was supplied without curation.

The TCR comes from a woman older than 75 with active or convalescent COVID-19. The chain joins TRBV28 to TRBJ1-1; a confident D gene designation cannot be given. The sequenced sample was peripheral blood. The sequence in DNA is TGTGCCAGCAGTTTGGCCGGAGACACTGAAGCTTTCTTT. Its translation is CASSLAGDTEAFF.